Reported below is one TCR beta chain. Its antigen is as yet unknown. This sample was included in a study of T cell responses to AZD1222 COVID-19 vaccine. Across the whole study: Second doses were pooled across both intervals (about 4 or about 12 weeks). Study conclusions and caveats: Dominant CD4 TCR responses targeted spike regions 160-218 and 743-854.

V was pared by 8 bases and J by 3 bases, with 11 bases of the junction left unmatched. The CDR3 totals 15 residues. Germline V lookup: CDR1 MNHEY, CDR2 SVGAGI. Using immunoSEQ multiplex PCR, the repertoire was profiled, and TCRdb retains in-frame clones only, with some absent. This table holds more than 85,000 clones, 88% found once. The source was peripheral blood, collected on day 0 of AZD1222 vaccination. The receptor was derived from an adult in good health. The chain is built from TRBV6-5 and TRBJ2-7, with 9 nucleotides matching TRBD1. This chain's CDR3 is CASHSRDRALYEQYF. DNA for the CDR3: TGTGCCAGCCATTCCCGGGACAGGGCCCTCTACGAGCAGTACTTC.